This T cell receptor beta chain appears in the sequencing data of a study of OX40 agonist ivuxolimab in advanced cancers. Overall study: At doses from 0.01 to 10 mg/kg, patients were given intravenous ivuxolimab every 2 weeks. Earlier anti-PD-1, anti-PD-L1 or anti-CTLA-4 therapy was permitted; 30% to 45% had received some. Study-level points and caveats: Averaged across samples, CD8+ T cells carried more expanded clones than CD4+ did.

Losses at the gene ends were 6 bases for V and 1 base for J; bases not matched to a gene: 6. Germline CDR1 reads SGHTA; CDR2 reads FQGNSA. There are 15 residues in the CDR3. Assay used: immunoSEQ multiplex PCR; TCRdb lists only in-frame clones, some missing. This table has 100,000 to 130,000 clones, less than 95% appearing once. Details on this clone: Its antigen is undetermined.

The sequences come from CD4+ or CD8+ T cells sorted from blood, collected in a trial of the OX40 agonist ivuxolimab. This clonotype was sampled from an adult with an advanced solid tumor such as melanoma, head and neck, liver or kidney cancer. This sequence joins TRBV7-2 and TRBJ2-7; 10 nucleotides align to TRBD1. CDR3 region: CASRDPGQGSYEQYF. The DNA of the CDR3 is TGTGCCAGCAGAGATCCGGGACAGGGGTCCTACGAGCAGTACTTC.